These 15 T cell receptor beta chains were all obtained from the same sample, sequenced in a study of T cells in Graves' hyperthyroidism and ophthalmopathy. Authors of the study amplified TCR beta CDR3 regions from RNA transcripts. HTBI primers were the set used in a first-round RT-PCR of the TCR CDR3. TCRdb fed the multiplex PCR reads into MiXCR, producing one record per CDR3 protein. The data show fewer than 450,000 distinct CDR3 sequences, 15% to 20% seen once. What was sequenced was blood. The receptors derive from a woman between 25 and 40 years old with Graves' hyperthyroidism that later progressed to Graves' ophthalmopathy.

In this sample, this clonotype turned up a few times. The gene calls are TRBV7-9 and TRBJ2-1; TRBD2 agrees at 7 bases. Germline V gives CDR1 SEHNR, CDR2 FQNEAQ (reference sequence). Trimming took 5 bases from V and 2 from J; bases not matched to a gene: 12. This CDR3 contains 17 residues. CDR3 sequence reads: CASSPPPGGRAYNEQFF. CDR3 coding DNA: TGTGCCAGCAGCCCACCCCCTGGAGGGAGGGCCTACAATGAGCAGTTCTTC.

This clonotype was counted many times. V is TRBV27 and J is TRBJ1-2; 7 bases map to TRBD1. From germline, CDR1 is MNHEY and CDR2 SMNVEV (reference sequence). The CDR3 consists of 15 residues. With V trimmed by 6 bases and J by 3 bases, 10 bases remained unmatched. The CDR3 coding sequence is TGTGCCAGCAGGGACATGAGGGACAGATACTATGGCTACACCTTC. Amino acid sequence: CASRDMRDRYYGYTF.

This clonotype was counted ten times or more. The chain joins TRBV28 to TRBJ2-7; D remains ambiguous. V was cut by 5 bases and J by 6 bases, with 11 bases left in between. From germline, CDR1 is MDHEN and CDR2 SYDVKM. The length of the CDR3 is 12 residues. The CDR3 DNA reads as TGTGCCAGCAGTGAACGACAAGGCGAGCAGTACTTC. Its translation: CASSERQGEQYF. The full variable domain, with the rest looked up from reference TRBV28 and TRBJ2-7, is DVKVTQSSRYLVKRTGEKVFLECVQDMDHENMFWYRQDPGLGLRLIYFSYDVKMKEKGDIPEGYSVSREKKERFSLILESASTNQTSMYLCASSERQGEQYFGPGTRLTVT.

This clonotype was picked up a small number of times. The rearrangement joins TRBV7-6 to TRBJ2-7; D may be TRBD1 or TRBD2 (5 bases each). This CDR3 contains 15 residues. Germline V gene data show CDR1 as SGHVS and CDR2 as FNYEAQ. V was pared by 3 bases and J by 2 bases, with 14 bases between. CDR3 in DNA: TGTGCCAGCAGCTTCCAAAGGGACGGAACCTACGAGCAGTACTTC. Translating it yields CASSFQRDGTYEQYF.

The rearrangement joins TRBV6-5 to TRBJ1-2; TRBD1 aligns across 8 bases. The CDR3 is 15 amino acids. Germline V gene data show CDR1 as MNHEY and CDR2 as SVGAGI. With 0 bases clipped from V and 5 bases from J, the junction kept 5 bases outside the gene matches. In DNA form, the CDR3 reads TGTGCCAGCAGTTACTCGAAGACAGGGGTATATGGCTACACCTTC. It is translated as CASSYSKTGVYGYTF.

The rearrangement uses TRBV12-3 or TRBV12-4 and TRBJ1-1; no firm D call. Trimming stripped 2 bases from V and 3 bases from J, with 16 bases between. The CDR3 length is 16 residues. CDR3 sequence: CASSLSPFRLDTEAFF. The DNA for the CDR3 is TGTGCCAGCAGTTTAAGCCCTTTCCGTCTGGACACTGAAGCTTTCTTT.

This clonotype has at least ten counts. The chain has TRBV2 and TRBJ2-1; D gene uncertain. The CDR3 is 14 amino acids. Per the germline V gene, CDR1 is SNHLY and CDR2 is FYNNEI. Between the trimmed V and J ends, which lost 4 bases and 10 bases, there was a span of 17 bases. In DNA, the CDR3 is TGTGCCAGCAGTGCCTCGTCTGAGTTCGACGAGCAGTTCTTC. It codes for CASSASSEFDEQFF.

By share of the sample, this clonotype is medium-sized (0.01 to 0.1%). The CDR3 reads CASTPGLGNTGELFF. The DNA of the CDR3 is TGTGCCAGCACCCCTGGGTTGGGGAACACCGGGGAGCTGTTTTTT. The rearrangement joins TRBV28 to TRBJ2-2, with no clear D. Looked up from germline, CDR1 is MDHEN and CDR2 is SYDVKM. This CDR3 region has 15 residues. The germline V and J ends were trimmed by 7 bases and 1 base, with 13 bases remaining between them. Complete variable domain (other parts from reference TRBV28 and TRBJ2-2): DVKVTQSSRYLVKRTGEKVFLECVQDMDHENMFWYRQDPGLGLRLIYFSYDVKMKEKGDIPEGYSVSREKKERFSLILESASTNQTSMYLCASTPGLGNTGELFFGEGSRLTVL.

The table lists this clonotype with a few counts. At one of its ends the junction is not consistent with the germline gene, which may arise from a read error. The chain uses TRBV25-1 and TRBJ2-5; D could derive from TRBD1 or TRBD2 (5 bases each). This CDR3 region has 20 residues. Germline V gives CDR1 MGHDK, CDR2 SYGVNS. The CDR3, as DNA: TGTGCCAGCACACCTCTCGATTTTCTCGTAGGTCTTGGGGACCAAGAGGCCCAGTACTTC. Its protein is CASTPLDFLVGLGDQEAQYF.

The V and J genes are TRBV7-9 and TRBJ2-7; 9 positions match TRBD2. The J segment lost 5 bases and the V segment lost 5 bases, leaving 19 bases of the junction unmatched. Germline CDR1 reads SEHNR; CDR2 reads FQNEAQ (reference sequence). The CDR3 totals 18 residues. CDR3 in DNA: TGTGCCAGCAGCCAAATCCCTCCCAGGTTGGGCGGGAGGGACGAGCAGTACTTC. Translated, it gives CASSQIPPRLGGRDEQYF.

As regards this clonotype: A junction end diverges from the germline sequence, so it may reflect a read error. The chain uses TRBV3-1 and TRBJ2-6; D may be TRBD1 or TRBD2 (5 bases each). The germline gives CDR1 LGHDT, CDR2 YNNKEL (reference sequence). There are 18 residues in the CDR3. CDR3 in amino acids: CASSHVGDGSSGTNVLTF. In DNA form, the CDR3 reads TGTGCCAGCAGCCACGTGGGGGACGGAAGCTCTGGGACCAACGTCCTGACTTTC.

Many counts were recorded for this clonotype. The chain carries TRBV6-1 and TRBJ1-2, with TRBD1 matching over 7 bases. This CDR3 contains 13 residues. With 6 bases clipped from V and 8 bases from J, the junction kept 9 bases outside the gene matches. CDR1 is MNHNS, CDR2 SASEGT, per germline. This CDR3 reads CASRATGAHGYTF. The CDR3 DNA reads TGTGCCAGCAGAGCCACAGGGGCGCACGGCTACACCTTC.

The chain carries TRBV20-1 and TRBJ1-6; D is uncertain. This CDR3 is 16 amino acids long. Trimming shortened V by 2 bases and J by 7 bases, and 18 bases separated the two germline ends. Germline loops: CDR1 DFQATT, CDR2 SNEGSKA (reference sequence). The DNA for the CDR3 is TGCAGTGCTAGAAGACCATCGGACCTAGGGAATTCACCCCTCCACTTT. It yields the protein CSARRPSDLGNSPLHF.

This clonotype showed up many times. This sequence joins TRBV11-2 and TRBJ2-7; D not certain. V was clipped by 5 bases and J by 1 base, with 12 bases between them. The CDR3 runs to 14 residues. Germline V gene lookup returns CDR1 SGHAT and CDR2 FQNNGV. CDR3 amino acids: CASSPMGGSYEQYF. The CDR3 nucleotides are TGTGCCAGCAGCCCGATGGGCGGATCCTACGAGCAGTACTTC.

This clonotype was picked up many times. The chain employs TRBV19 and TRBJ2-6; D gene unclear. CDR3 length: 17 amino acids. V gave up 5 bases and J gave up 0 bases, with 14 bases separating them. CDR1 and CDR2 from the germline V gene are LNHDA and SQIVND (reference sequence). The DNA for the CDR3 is TGTGCCAGTAGTCTCTGGGCAGGCAGCTCTGGGGCCAACGTCCTGACTTTC. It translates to CASSLWAGSSGANVLTF.